This is a list of T cell receptor beta chains from one sample in a study of graft-versus-host responses after intestinal transplantation. Repertoires were generated with immunoSEQ multiplex PCR, while TCRdb's copy carries only in-frame clones and drops some. The sample records 89,000 or so clones, approximately 80% being singletons. These receptors' targets are unknown. Sequenced material: unstimulated CD4+ T cells sorted from spleen or lymph node cells, taken before intestinal transplant. These receptors were collected from a human donor who received an intestinal transplant. Both conserved end residues are part of each CDR3. The order of the fields is J gene, D gene, clone size, V gene, CDR3 DNA, CDR3 protein. The D gene is left open where the match is weak. Some rows mark clone size as missing; the rest say once, few, many or name a class of expanded clone.

j_gene: TRBJ2-1; d_gene: NA; abundance: NA; v_gene: TRBV5-1; CDR3nt: TGCGCCAGCACCCCAAGCCGAGGTTTTCGCAATGAGCAGTTCTTC; CDR3aa: CASTPSRGFRNEQFF
j_gene: TRBJ2-1; d_gene: NA; abundance: NA; v_gene: TRBV11-2; CDR3nt: TGTGCCAGCAGCTCAGGGACCTACAATGAGCAGTTCTTC; CDR3aa: CASSSGTYNEQFF
j_gene: TRBJ1-5; d_gene: NA; abundance: NA; v_gene: TRBV1; CDR3nt: TGCACCAGCAGCGGAGCAGAGCCCCAGCATTTT; CDR3aa: CTSSGAEPQHF
j_gene: TRBJ1-1; d_gene: NA; abundance: NA; v_gene: TRBV7-3; CDR3nt: TGTGCCAGCAGCTCTACCGGGGTTGAAGCTTTCTTT; CDR3aa: CASSSTGVEAFF
j_gene: TRBJ2-2; d_gene: TRBD1; abundance: NA; v_gene: TRBV29-1; CDR3nt: TGCAGCGCCGGACAGGGGGGAAGAACCGGGGAGCTGTTTTTT; CDR3aa: CSAGQGGRTGELFF
j_gene: TRBJ2-4; d_gene: TRBD1; abundance: few; v_gene: TRBV28; CDR3nt: TGTGCCAGCAGCCTGGGGACAGGGCGATTAGCCAAAAACATTCAGTACTTC; CDR3aa: CASSLGTGRLAKNIQYF
j_gene: TRBJ2-5; d_gene: TRBD1; abundance: NA; v_gene: TRBV2; CDR3nt: TGTGCCAGCAGCGGTAGGACAGGGGTGTACGAGACCCAGTACTTC; CDR3aa: CASSGRTGVYETQYF
j_gene: TRBJ2-7; d_gene: TRBD1; abundance: once; v_gene: TRBV28; CDR3nt: TGTGCCAGCGGCCTGGGACAGGCGGCTTACGAGCAGTACTTC; CDR3aa: CASGLGQAAYEQYF
j_gene: TRBJ2-1; d_gene: TRBD2; abundance: NA; v_gene: TRBV5-1; CDR3nt: TGCGCCAGCAGCCCAACAGGGACTAGCGGGGGGAATGAGCAGTTCTTC; CDR3aa: CASSPTGTSGGNEQFF
j_gene: TRBJ2-5; d_gene: TRBD1; abundance: NA; v_gene: TRBV5-6; CDR3nt: TGTGCCAGCACCCGGTCAAGACAGGGTCAAGAGACCCAGTACTTC; CDR3aa: CASTRSRQGQETQYF
j_gene: TRBJ2-3; d_gene: NA; abundance: once; v_gene: TRBV29-1; CDR3nt: TGCAGCGCATCGGAATCGGGGTCCGATACGCAGTATTTT; CDR3aa: CSASESGSDTQYF
j_gene: TRBJ1-6; d_gene: NA; abundance: NA; v_gene: TRBV27; CDR3nt: TGTGCCAGCACCACTGGTGACAGTTATTCACCCCTCCACTTT; CDR3aa: CASTTGDSYSPLHF
j_gene: TRBJ2-7; d_gene: NA; abundance: NA; v_gene: TRBV21-1; CDR3nt: TGTGCCAGCAGCAAAGTACGGGGGTGTCCCTACGAGCAGTACTTC; CDR3aa: CASSKVRGCPYEQYF
j_gene: TRBJ1-2; d_gene: NA; abundance: NA; v_gene: TRBV4-1; CDR3nt: TGCGCCAGCAGCCAGGGGAGGGTCGGCTACACCTTC; CDR3aa: CASSQGRVGYTF
j_gene: TRBJ2-5; d_gene: TRBD1; abundance: few; v_gene: TRBV29-1; CDR3nt: TGCAGCGAAAGAACAGGGGGCGTCGAGACCCAGTACTTC; CDR3aa: CSERTGGVETQYF
j_gene: TRBJ1-3; d_gene: TRBD1; abundance: few; v_gene: TRBV7-2; CDR3nt: TGTGCCAGCAGCTTATTGGGACAGGTCCTCAGCTCTGGAAACACCATATATTTT; CDR3aa: CASSLLGQVLSSGNTIYF
j_gene: TRBJ2-1; d_gene: NA; abundance: NA; v_gene: TRBV18; CDR3nt: TGTGCCAGCTCACCCTTGACAGGCCTCTACAATGAGCAGTTCTTC; CDR3aa: CASSPLTGLYNEQFF
j_gene: TRBJ2-3; d_gene: NA; abundance: NA; v_gene: TRBV29-1; CDR3nt: TGCAGCGTTGAACCAGGCGATACGCAGTATTTT; CDR3aa: CSVEPGDTQYF
j_gene: TRBJ2-1; d_gene: NA; abundance: NA; v_gene: TRBV14; CDR3nt: TGTGCCAGCAGCCGCCAGGGAGGAGGGTACAATGAGCAGTTCTTC; CDR3aa: CASSRQGGGYNEQFF
j_gene: TRBJ1-4; d_gene: NA; abundance: once; v_gene: TRBV28; CDR3nt: TGTGCCAGCAGCCCCGGGGGGGGGAATGAAAAACTGTTTTTT; CDR3aa: CASSPGGGNEKLFF
j_gene: TRBJ2-3; d_gene: TRBD2; abundance: NA; v_gene: TRBV5-1; CDR3nt: TGCGCCAGCAGCTTGGAGGGAGGGTCGACAGATACGCAGTATTTT; CDR3aa: CASSLEGGSTDTQYF
j_gene: TRBJ1-2; d_gene: NA; abundance: NA; v_gene: TRBV6-1; CDR3nt: TGTGCCAGCAGCGTCGCTAGGGGCTACACCTTC; CDR3aa: CASSVARGYTF
j_gene: TRBJ2-1; d_gene: TRBD2; abundance: NA; v_gene: TRBV11-3; CDR3nt: TGTGCCAGCAGCTTAGGACTAGCGCCGGGCAATGAGCAGTTCTTC; CDR3aa: CASSLGLAPGNEQFF
j_gene: TRBJ2-5; d_gene: NA; abundance: NA; v_gene: TRBV7-7; CDR3nt: TGTGCTAGCAGCCCTGGAGGGGGGAGGGGAGAGACCCAGTACTTC; CDR3aa: CASSPGGGRGETQYF
j_gene: TRBJ2-7; d_gene: NA; abundance: NA; v_gene: TRBV15; CDR3nt: TGTGCCACCAGCAGAGGAGGGGGAGAGCAGTACTTC; CDR3aa: CATSRGGGEQYF
j_gene: TRBJ1-1; d_gene: NA; abundance: few; v_gene: TRBV2; CDR3nt: TGTGCCAGCAGTGAAGCCGCCAGGGAAGCTTTCTTT; CDR3aa: CASSEAAREAFF
j_gene: TRBJ2-1; d_gene: NA; abundance: NA; v_gene: TRBV10-2; CDR3nt: TGCGCCAGCAGTGTTCAGGGTGTGGTAAATGAGCAGTTCTTC; CDR3aa: CASSVQGVVNEQFF
j_gene: TRBJ2-3; d_gene: TRBD2; abundance: NA; v_gene: TRBV5-6; CDR3nt: TGTGCCAGCAGCGGACTAGCGGGGGGAGAAGATACGCAGTATTTT; CDR3aa: CASSGLAGGEDTQYF
j_gene: TRBJ2-1; d_gene: TRBD1; abundance: NA; v_gene: TRBV9; CDR3nt: TGTGCCAGCAGCGCAGGACAGGGAACAAACTACAATGAGCAGTTCTTC; CDR3aa: CASSAGQGTNYNEQFF
j_gene: TRBJ1-1; d_gene: NA; abundance: NA; v_gene: TRBV5-1; CDR3nt: TGCGCCAGCAGCTTGCGTTCAGGGGCGAACACTGAAGCTTTCTTT; CDR3aa: CASSLRSGANTEAFF
j_gene: TRBJ2-1; d_gene: NA; abundance: NA; v_gene: TRBV2; CDR3nt: TGTGCCAGCAGGCAGGGAGGGGGCAATGAGCAGTTCTTC; CDR3aa: CASRQGGGNEQFF
j_gene: TRBJ2-7; d_gene: TRBD2; abundance: few; v_gene: TRBV6-1; CDR3nt: TGTGCCAGCAGCGAAGGTGGACTAGGGTACGAGCAGTACTTC; CDR3aa: CASSEGGLGYEQYF
j_gene: TRBJ2-7; d_gene: NA; abundance: NA; v_gene: TRBV7-3; CDR3nt: TGTGCCAGCAGCTTAGGGACTGGAATGTCCTACGAGCAGTACTTC; CDR3aa: CASSLGTGMSYEQYF
j_gene: TRBJ2-5; d_gene: TRBD1; abundance: NA; v_gene: TRBV2; CDR3nt: TGTGCCAGCAGGGACAGGGGGTTGGAGACCCAGTACTTC; CDR3aa: CASRDRGLETQYF
j_gene: TRBJ2-7; d_gene: TRBD1; abundance: NA; v_gene: TRBV6-1; CDR3nt: TGTGCCAGCAGTGTGAGGGGACAGTACGAGCAGTACTTC; CDR3aa: CASSVRGQYEQYF
j_gene: TRBJ2-1; d_gene: TRBD2; abundance: NA; v_gene: TRBV5-1; CDR3nt: TGCGCCAGCAATCCTAGCGGGACCTACAATGAGCAGTTCTTC; CDR3aa: CASNPSGTYNEQFF
j_gene: TRBJ2-1; d_gene: TRBD2; abundance: NA; v_gene: TRBV27; CDR3nt: TGTGCCAGCACCCCTCGGTGGGGGCGGGAGGCTGAGCAGTTCTTC; CDR3aa: CASTPRWGREAEQFF
j_gene: TRBJ1-2; d_gene: TRBD1; abundance: NA; v_gene: TRBV6-5; CDR3nt: TGTGCCAGCAGTCCCCGACAGGGGAACTATGGCTACACCTTC; CDR3aa: CASSPRQGNYGYTF
j_gene: TRBJ2-5; d_gene: TRBD2; abundance: once; v_gene: TRBV9; CDR3nt: TGTGCCAGCAGCAAGGGACTAGCGGGGGAAGAGACCCAGTACTTC; CDR3aa: CASSKGLAGEETQYF
j_gene: TRBJ2-1; d_gene: NA; abundance: once; v_gene: TRBV27; CDR3nt: TGTGCCAGCAGTTTGCAACACTCCTACAATGAGCAGTTCTTC; CDR3aa: CASSLQHSYNEQFF
j_gene: TRBJ1-2; d_gene: TRBD1; abundance: once; v_gene: TRBV27; CDR3nt: TGTGCCAGCAACTCCGGACAGGGGAAAAAAGCTAACTATGGCTACACCTTC; CDR3aa: CASNSGQGKKANYGYTF
j_gene: TRBJ2-3; d_gene: NA; abundance: NA; v_gene: TRBV5-1; CDR3nt: TGCGCCAGCAGCTGGGTTGTGGGAGGAGATACGCAGTATTTT; CDR3aa: CASSWVVGGDTQYF
j_gene: TRBJ1-2; d_gene: NA; abundance: NA; v_gene: TRBV25-1; CDR3nt: TGTGCCAGCAGTTACAATAACTATGGCTACACCTTC; CDR3aa: CASSYNNYGYTF